The 9 T cell receptor beta chains below all came from one sample that was sequenced in a study of OX40 agonist ivuxolimab in advanced cancers. TCRdb's copy holds only in-frame clones and misses some; the assay was immunoSEQ multiplex PCR. The table shows around 60,000 clones, with 79% occurring only once. The material sequenced was CD4+ or CD8+ T cells sorted from blood, taken in a trial of the OX40 agonist ivuxolimab. The receptors were gathered from an adult with an advanced solid tumor such as melanoma, head and neck, liver or kidney cancer.

This rearrangement joins TRBV2 to TRBJ2-7; perhaps TRBD2 as D (6 bases). Trimming cost V 5 bases and J 3 bases, with 14 bases left between them. Germline V gene data show CDR1 as SNHLY and CDR2 as FYNNEI. The CDR3 consists of 14 residues. Here the CDR3 DNA reads TGTGCCAGCAGTCTAAATGGGGGGTACTACGAGCAGTACTTC. Protein sequence: CASSLNGGYYEQYF.

This clone was seen only once. The chain has TRBV9 and TRBJ2-1, with D uncertain. V lost 3 bases and J lost 6, with 10 bases in between. Looked up from germline, CDR1 is SGDLS and CDR2 is YYNGEE. CDR3 size: 13 residues. The CDR3 reads CASSGGTSNEQFF. CDR3 in DNA: TGTGCCAGCAGCGGTGGCACCTCCAATGAGCAGTTCTTC. The variable domain in full, completed from reference TRBV9 and TRBJ2-1, reads DSGVTQTPKHLITATGQRVTLRCSPRSGDLSVYWYQQSLDQGLQFLIQYYNGEERAKGNILERFSAQQFPDLHSELNLSSLELGDSALYFCASSGGTSNEQFFGPGTRLTVL.

The rearrangement uses TRBV9 and TRBJ2-1; 8 nucleotides match TRBD2. Germline-derived CDR1 and CDR2 are SGDLS and YYNGEE. V lost 6 bases and J lost 3; bases outside the gene matches: 8. The CDR3 runs 15 residues. The CDR3 spells CASTAGGAVYNEQFF. CDR3 sequence (DNA): TGTGCCAGCACGGCCGGGGGGGCGGTCTACAATGAGCAGTTCTTC.

The sample holds a few counts of this clone. This sequence joins TRBV11-3 and TRBJ1-1, with D unclear. There are 13 residues in the CDR3. The germline V and J ends were trimmed by 4 bases and 0 bases, with 6 bases remaining between them. Per the germline V gene, CDR1 is SGHNT and CDR2 is YENEEA. Here the CDR3 DNA reads TGTGCCAGCAGCTCCTTCATGAACACTGAAGCTTTCTTT. The encoded protein is CASSSFMNTEAFF.

The genes are TRBV27 and TRBJ1-1; 9 bases agree with TRBD1. Germline lookup yields CDR1 MNHEY and CDR2 SMNVEV (reference sequence). CDR3 length equals 16 residues. After removal of 5 bases from V and 1 base from J, the junction contained 8 bases not matched to a gene. The DNA of the CDR3 is TGTGCCAGCAGTCTTATACTGACAGGGGGGAACACTGAAGCTTTCTTT. This gives the protein CASSLILTGGNTEAFF.

The V and J genes are TRBV11-1 and TRBJ2-3, with D possibly being TRBD2 (5 bases). Germline V lookup: CDR1 SGHAT, CDR2 FQDESV (reference sequence). The CDR3 is made up of 13 amino acids. Trimming shortened V by 5 bases and J by 6 bases, and 12 bases separated the two germline ends. The CDR3: CASSVPSGDTQYF. In DNA form, the CDR3 reads TGTGCCAGCAGCGTCCCATCGGGGGATACGCAGTATTTT.

The CDR3, as DNA: TGTGCCAGCAGTTACTCGACTGAAGCTTTCTTT. This translates into CASSYSTEAFF. V usage is TRBV6-5 and J usage is TRBJ1-1; D uncertain. Trimming took 0 bases from V and 5 from J, leaving 1 base between them. Germline lookup yields CDR1 MNHEY and CDR2 SVGAGI. The CDR3 contains 11 residues.

The rearrangement uses TRBV7-9 and TRBJ2-1; the D is unclear. The CDR3 totals 12 residues. Trimming pared 5 bases from V and 10 bases from J, leaving 12 bases between. Germline V CDR1 and CDR2: SEHNR, FQNEAQ (reference sequence). The CDR3 spells CASSPALGEQFF. The CDR3 DNA reads TGTGCCAGCAGCCCCGCTTTGGGCGAGCAGTTCTTC.

This chain uses TRBV7-2 with TRBJ1-2; 7 nucleotides agree with TRBD1. The length of the CDR3 is 13 residues. Trimming removed 1 base from V and 8 bases from J; junction bases left unmatched: 4. The germline CDR1 and CDR2 sequences are SGHTA and FQGNSA. This CDR3 is CASSLGGGEGYTF. CDR3 bases: TGTGCCAGCAGCTTAGGAGGGGGCGAAGGCTACACCTTC. The full variable domain, rest sourced from reference TRBV7-2 and TRBJ1-2, is GAGVSQSPSNKVTEKGKDVELRCDPISGHTALYWYRQSLGQGLEFLIYFQGNSAPDKSGLPSDRFSAERTGGSVSTLTIQRTQQEDSAVYLCASSLGGGEGYTFGSGTRLTVV.